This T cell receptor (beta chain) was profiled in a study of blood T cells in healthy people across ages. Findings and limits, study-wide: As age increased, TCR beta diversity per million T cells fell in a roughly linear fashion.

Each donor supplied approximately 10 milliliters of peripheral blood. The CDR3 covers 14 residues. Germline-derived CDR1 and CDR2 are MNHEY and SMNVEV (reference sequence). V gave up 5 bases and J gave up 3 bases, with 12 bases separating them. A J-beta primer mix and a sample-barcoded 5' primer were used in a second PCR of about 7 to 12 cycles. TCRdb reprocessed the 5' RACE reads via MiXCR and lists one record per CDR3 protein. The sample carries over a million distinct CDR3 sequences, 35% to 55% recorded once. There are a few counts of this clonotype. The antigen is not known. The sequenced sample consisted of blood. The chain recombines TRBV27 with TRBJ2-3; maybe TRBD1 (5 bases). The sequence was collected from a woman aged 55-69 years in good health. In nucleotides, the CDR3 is TGTGCCAGCAGTCTTGGGGCTAGGACAGATACGCAGTATTTT. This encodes CASSLGARTDTQYF.